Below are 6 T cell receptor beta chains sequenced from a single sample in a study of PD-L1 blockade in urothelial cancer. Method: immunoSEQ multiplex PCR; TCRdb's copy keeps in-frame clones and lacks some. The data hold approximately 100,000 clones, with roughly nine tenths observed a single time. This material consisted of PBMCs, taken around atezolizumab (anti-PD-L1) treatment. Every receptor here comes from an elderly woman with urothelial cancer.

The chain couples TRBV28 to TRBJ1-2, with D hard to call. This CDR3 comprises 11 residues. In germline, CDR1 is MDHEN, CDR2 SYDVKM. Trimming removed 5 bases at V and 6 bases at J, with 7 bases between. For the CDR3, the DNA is TGTGCCAGCAGTCCCCGGGATGGCTACACCTTC. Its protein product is CASSPRDGYTF.

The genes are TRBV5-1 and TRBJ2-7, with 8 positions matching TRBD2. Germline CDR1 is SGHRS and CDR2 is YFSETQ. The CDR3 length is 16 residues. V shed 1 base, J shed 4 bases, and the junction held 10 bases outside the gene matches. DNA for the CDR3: TGCGCCAGCAGCTTGTTGAGCGGGAGAACCGTGTACGAGCAGTACTTC. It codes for CASSLLSGRTVYEQYF.

For the CDR3, the DNA is TGTGCCATCAGTGAGTCCGAGTACAATGAGCAGTTCTTC. Translation gives CAISESEYNEQFF. V and J are TRBV10-3 and TRBJ2-1; D not certain. CDR3 length: 13 residues. The V gene lost 0 bases and the J gene lost 4 bases, with 4 bases spanning the gap. CDR1 ENHRY and CDR2 SYGVKD come from the germline V gene.

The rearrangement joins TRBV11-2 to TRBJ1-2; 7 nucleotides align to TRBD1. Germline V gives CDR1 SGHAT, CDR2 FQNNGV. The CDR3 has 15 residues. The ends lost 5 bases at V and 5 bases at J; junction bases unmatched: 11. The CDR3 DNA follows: TGTGCCAGCAGCAAATCGACAGGGCCGGGATATGGCTACACCTTC. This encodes CASSKSTGPGYGYTF.

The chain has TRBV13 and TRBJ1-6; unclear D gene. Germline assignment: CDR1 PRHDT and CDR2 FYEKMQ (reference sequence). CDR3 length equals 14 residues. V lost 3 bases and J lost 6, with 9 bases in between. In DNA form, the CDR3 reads TGTGCCAGCAGCTTCACCGCCGGTAATTCACCCCTCCACTTT. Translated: CASSFTAGNSPLHF.

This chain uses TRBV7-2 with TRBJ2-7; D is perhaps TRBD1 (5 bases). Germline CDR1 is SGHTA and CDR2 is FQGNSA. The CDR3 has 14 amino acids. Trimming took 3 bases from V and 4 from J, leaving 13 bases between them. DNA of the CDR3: TGTGCCAGCAGCTTCGGAAGGGGTCATTACGAGCAGTACTTC. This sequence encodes CASSFGRGHYEQYF.